The 26 T cell receptor beta chains reported below all come from one sample, sequenced in a study of T cell changes during pregnancy in multiple sclerosis. The method was immunoSEQ multiplex PCR; TCRdb's version includes in-frame clones alone and lacks a portion of them. The sample contains roughly 88,000 clones, about 92% of which appear only once. The sample here was peripheral blood, taken in the first trimester of pregnancy. These receptors came from a female donor with multiple sclerosis, enrolled in a pregnancy study.

The chain recombines TRBV18 with TRBJ2-5, with TRBD2 matching over 14 bases. The CDR3 extends over 16 amino acids. From germline, CDR1 is KGHSH and CDR2 LQKENI. The J segment lost 3 bases and the V segment lost 4 bases, leaving 4 bases of the junction unmatched. DNA for the CDR3: TGTGCCAGCTCACTGACTAGCGGGAGGGCCAAAGAGACCCAGTACTTC. As protein: CASSLTSGRAKETQYF. The full variable domain, in which reference TRBV18 and TRBJ2-5 provide the parts outside the CDR3, is NAGVMQNPRHLVRRRGQEARLRCSPMKGHSHVYWYRQLPEEGLKFMVYLQKENIIDESGMPKERFSAEFPKEGPSILRIQQVVRGDSAAYFCASSLTSGRAKETQYFGPGTRLLVL.

This sequence joins TRBV10-2 and TRBJ2-2, with D tentatively TRBD2 (5 bases). CDR3 length: 15 amino acids. The germline V and J ends were trimmed by 4 bases and 4 bases, with 13 bases remaining between them. Looked up from germline, CDR1 is WSHSY and CDR2 is SAAADI. The CDR3 protein is CASSATRAGTGELFF. CDR3 coding DNA: TGCGCCAGCAGTGCGACGAGGGCGGGCACCGGGGAGCTGTTTTTT.

V and J are TRBV4-3 and TRBJ1-5, with 9 bases that match TRBD1. CDR1 and CDR2 (germline): LGHNA, YSLEER. The trim removed 4 bases at V and 9 bases at J, leaving 7 bases unmatched. The CDR3 spans 14 residues. DNA of the CDR3: TGCGCCAGCAGCCTCGGGACAGGGAGGCCGCCCCAGCATTTT. Protein sequence: CASSLGTGRPPQHF.

The chain recombines TRBV28 with TRBJ1-1, with D unresolved. Germline values: CDR1 MDHEN, CDR2 SYDVKM. Deletions cut 2 bases from V and 7 bases from J, with 20 bases between. This CDR3 has 16 amino acids. This CDR3 is CASSLPENVSLGEAFF. CDR3 DNA: TGTGCCAGCAGTTTACCCGAGAACGTCTCTCTTGGTGAAGCTTTCTTT.

The chain links TRBV7-6 to TRBJ1-2, with D tentatively TRBD1 (5 bases). With 3 bases removed from V and 8 bases from J, the gap between germline ends came to 13 bases. CDR1 and CDR2 (germline): SGHVS, FNYEAQ. The CDR3 is made up of 13 amino acids. CDR3 residues: CASSFGQGRGYTF. The CDR3 DNA sequence: TGTGCCAGCAGCTTCGGCCAGGGAAGGGGCTACACCTTC.

The chain is built from TRBV6-5 and TRBJ1-2; 9 bases map to TRBD1. Germline CDR1 and CDR2: MNHEY and SVGAGI. The trim removed 7 bases at V and 4 bases at J, leaving 7 bases unmatched. The CDR3 is 14 amino acids. The CDR3 region is CASKRGTGTYGYTF. The CDR3 coding sequence is TGTGCCAGCAAGCGCGGGACAGGGACCTATGGCTACACCTTC.

This chain connects TRBV7-6 to TRBJ2-7; 11 bases match TRBD2. CDR1 SGHVS and CDR2 FNYEAQ come from the germline V gene. This CDR3 is built from 16 residues. Trimming took 1 base from V and 0 from J; bases not matched to a gene: 2. CDR3 nucleotides: TGTGCCAGCAGCTTAGGACTAGCGGGGCCCTCCTACGAGCAGTACTTC. Translated, it gives CASSLGLAGPSYEQYF.

The rearrangement joins TRBV5-1 to TRBJ2-7; 11 bases are shared with TRBD1. Germline CDR1 is SGHRS and CDR2 is YFSETQ. Trimming took 3 bases from V and 6 from J; bases not matched to a gene: 5. The CDR3 is made up of 14 amino acids. CDR3 nucleotides: TGCGCCAGCAGCTCAGGGACAGGGGGAAGCGAGCAGTACTTC. Protein product: CASSSGTGGSEQYF.

The chain recombines TRBV28 with TRBJ2-5, with TRBD1 identical over 7 bases. The CDR3 extends over 16 amino acids. Germline CDR1 MDHEN, CDR2 SYDVKM. Germline trimming cut 3 bases from V and 2 bases from J; bases unmatched to any gene: 9. CDR3 nucleotide sequence: TGTGCCAGCAGTTTTCATGGGACAGCGCGACAAGAGACCCAGTACTTC. This encodes CASSFHGTARQETQYF.

This chain joins TRBV19 and TRBJ1-2, with TRBD1 matching over 9 bases. Germline CDR1 and CDR2: LNHDA and SQIVND (reference sequence). V trimming: 10 bases; J trimming: 0 bases; junction bases outside the gene matches: 3. This CDR3 has 13 amino acids. CDR3 in amino acids: CATHRGPNYGYTF. CDR3 in DNA: TGTGCCACTCACAGGGGGCCTAACTATGGCTACACCTTC.

The chain has TRBV15 and TRBJ2-1; 11 bases match TRBD2. Unmatched junction bases numbered 9, after V lost 4 bases and J lost 7 bases. CDR3 length: 16 amino acids. Germline CDR1 and CDR2: LNHNV and YYDKDF (reference sequence). CDR3 loop: CATSTGTSGRGNEQFF. The CDR3 bases are TGTGCCACCAGCACTGGTACTAGCGGGAGAGGAAATGAGCAGTTCTTC.

The chain has TRBV7-8 and TRBJ1-2; TRBD1 matches at 9 bases. V shed 4 bases and J 6 bases; nucleotides not matched to a gene: 9. Per the germline V gene, CDR1 is SGHVS and CDR2 is FQNEAQ. CDR3 length equals 15 residues. The CDR3 nucleotides are TGTGCCAGCAGCTCAGGACAGGGGAAGATGCATGGCTACACCTTC. Translating gives CASSSGQGKMHGYTF. Full variable domain (outside the CDR3, taken from reference TRBV7-8 and TRBJ1-2): GAGVSQSPRYKVAKRGQDVALRCDPISGHVSLFWYQQALGQGPEFLTYFQNEAQLDKSGLPSDRFFAERPEGSVSTLKIQRTQQEDSAVYLCASSSGQGKMHGYTFGSGTRLTVV.

The rearrangement joins TRBV19 to TRBJ1-2, with TRBD1 as a possible D gene (6 bases). Germline loops: CDR1 LNHDA, CDR2 SQIVND (reference sequence). V lost 6 bases, J lost 5 bases, and 25 bases lay in between. The CDR3 has 17 amino acids. The CDR3: CASSLPQGYEDLYGYTF. In DNA, the CDR3 is TGTGCCAGTAGCCTGCCGCAGGGGTATGAGGATTTGTATGGCTACACCTTC.

The chain recombines TRBV19 with TRBJ2-1, with TRBD2 matching over 11 bases. CDR1 is LNHDA and CDR2 is SQIVND in the germline V gene (reference sequence). CDR3 length: 17 amino acids. With V trimmed by 2 bases and J by 5 bases, 8 bases remained unmatched. The CDR3 region has the DNA TGTGCCAGTAGTATATTAGGCGCTAGCGGGGGGCACAATGAGCAGTTCTTC. Amino acid sequence: CASSILGASGGHNEQFF. Combining the CDR3 with reference TRBV19 and TRBJ2-1 gives the whole variable domain DGGITQSPKYLFRKEGQNVTLSCEQNLNHDAMYWYRQDPGQGLRLIYYSQIVNDFQKGDIAEGYSVSREKKESFPLTVTSAQKNPTAFYLCASSILGASGGHNEQFFGPGTRLTVL.

The chain links TRBV6-5 to TRBJ2-1, with 9 bases fitting TRBD2. This CDR3 region has 15 residues. With 1 base clipped from V and 8 bases from J, the junction kept 6 bases outside the gene matches. Germline V gene lookup returns CDR1 MNHEY and CDR2 SVGAGI. CDR3 nucleotides: TGTGCCAGCAGTTACTTGGCGGGAGGGCCGGATGAGCAGTTCTTC. Its protein product is CASSYLAGGPDEQFF.

The chain combines TRBV5-1 with TRBJ1-1; TRBD1 aligns across 7 bases. CDR1 and CDR2 from the germline V gene are SGHRS and YFSETQ. The CDR3 loop spans 13 amino acids. Unmatched junction bases numbered 3, after V lost 2 bases and J lost 5 bases. The DNA for the CDR3 is TGCGCCAGCAGCTTTGGCAGGGGGACTGAAGCTTTCTTT. Translating gives CASSFGRGTEAFF.

The rearrangement links TRBV7-6 to TRBJ2-2; D remains ambiguous. The CDR3 totals 15 residues. Germline V CDR1 and CDR2: SGHVS, FNYEAQ. The germline V and J ends were trimmed by 2 bases and 5 bases, with 12 bases remaining between them. The CDR3 DNA reads TGTGCCAGCAGCTTATCGTCGCTACCAACCGGGGAGCTGTTTTTT. Encoded protein: CASSLSSLPTGELFF.

This CDR3 reads CASFFGGFSNQPQHF. The CDR3, as DNA: TGTGCCAGCTTCTTCGGCGGGTTTAGCAATCAGCCCCAGCATTTT. V and J are TRBV6-1 and TRBJ1-5; D remains unclear. The CDR3 runs to 15 residues. The germline V gene encodes CDR1 MNHNS and CDR2 SASEGT. V dropped 8 bases and J dropped 0 bases, with 14 bases sitting between them.

The CDR3 coding sequence is TGTGCCAGCAGTTTTTTAATAGACACAAACACAGATACGCAGTATTTT. It yields the protein CASSFLIDTNTDTQYF. The chain joins TRBV28 to TRBJ2-3; no clear D gene. The CDR3 consists of 16 residues. The V and J ends lost 3 bases and 2 bases respectively, with 15 bases between them. Germline V gene data show CDR1 as MDHEN and CDR2 as SYDVKM.

This clone was counted a single time. The chain is built from TRBV6-5 and TRBJ2-7; perhaps TRBD2 as D (5 bases). The CDR3 contains 12 residues. Per the germline V gene, CDR1 is MNHEY and CDR2 is SVGAGI. Trimming left V 6 bases short and J 3 bases short, with 9 bases between. This CDR3 reads CASRREGYEQYF. The CDR3 DNA reads TGTGCCAGCAGACGAGAGGGCTACGAGCAGTACTTC.

The rearrangement joins TRBV4-1 to TRBJ2-7; 11 bases are a match to TRBD2. Germline-derived CDR1 and CDR2 are MGHRA and YSYEKL. The CDR3 extends over 15 amino acids. The junction had 5 bases not matched to a gene; V was cut back by 3 bases and J by 4 bases. The CDR3 DNA is TGCGCCAGCAGCCACACTAGCGGGAGAGCGTACGAGCAGTACTTC. The encoded protein is CASSHTSGRAYEQYF.

For this clone: Additional DNA sequences in this sample encode the identical CDR3. The chain combines TRBV6-5 with TRBJ2-3; the D gene is possibly TRBD2 (6 bases). The CDR3 runs 15 residues. V shed 0 bases and J shed 0 bases, with 7 bases lying between them. From germline, CDR1 is MNHEY and CDR2 SVGAGI. CDR3: CASSYSGTSTDTQYF. In nucleotides, the CDR3 is TGTGCCAGCAGTTACTCCGGGACTAGCACAGATACGCAGTATTTT.

The rearrangement links TRBV5-1 to TRBJ2-1, with 8 bases aligning to TRBD1. Per germline, CDR1 SGHRS and CDR2 YFSETQ. With 3 bases clipped from V and 5 bases from J, the junction kept 4 bases outside the gene matches. The CDR3 sequence is 14 residues long. The CDR3 coding sequence is TGCGCCAGCAGCTCCCGGACAGGGAACAATGAGCAGTTCTTC. It codes for CASSSRTGNNEQFF.

Concerning this clone: Additional DNA sequences in this sample encode the identical CDR3. The CDR3 is CASSTTGGSYEQYF. The CDR3, as DNA: TGTGCCAGTAGTACGACAGGGGGCTCTTACGAGCAGTACTTC. The chain uses TRBV19 and TRBJ2-7; 10 positions agree with TRBD1. From germline, CDR1 is LNHDA and CDR2 SQIVND (reference sequence). The CDR3 runs to 14 residues. Trimming at V came to 4 bases and at J to 4 bases, leaving 4 bases not matched to a gene.

The V gene is TRBV13, the J gene TRBJ1-1; 7 positions match TRBD1. With 2 bases clipped from V and 4 bases from J, the junction kept 4 bases outside the gene matches. The CDR3 has 14 residues. The germline V gene has CDR1 PRHDT and CDR2 FYEKMQ (reference sequence). CDR3 DNA: TGTGCCAGCAGCTTAAGGGGGCCCAGCACTGAAGCTTTCTTT. It encodes CASSLRGPSTEAFF.

The CDR3, as DNA: TGCGCCAGCAGCCCGACAGGGGGCAACTATGGCTACACCTTC. Encoded protein: CASSPTGGNYGYTF. The chain couples TRBV5-1 to TRBJ1-2; 10 bases are shared with TRBD1. This CDR3 comprises 14 residues. CDR1 and CDR2 from the germline V gene are SGHRS and YFSETQ. With V trimmed by 4 bases and J by 2 bases, 2 bases remained unmatched.